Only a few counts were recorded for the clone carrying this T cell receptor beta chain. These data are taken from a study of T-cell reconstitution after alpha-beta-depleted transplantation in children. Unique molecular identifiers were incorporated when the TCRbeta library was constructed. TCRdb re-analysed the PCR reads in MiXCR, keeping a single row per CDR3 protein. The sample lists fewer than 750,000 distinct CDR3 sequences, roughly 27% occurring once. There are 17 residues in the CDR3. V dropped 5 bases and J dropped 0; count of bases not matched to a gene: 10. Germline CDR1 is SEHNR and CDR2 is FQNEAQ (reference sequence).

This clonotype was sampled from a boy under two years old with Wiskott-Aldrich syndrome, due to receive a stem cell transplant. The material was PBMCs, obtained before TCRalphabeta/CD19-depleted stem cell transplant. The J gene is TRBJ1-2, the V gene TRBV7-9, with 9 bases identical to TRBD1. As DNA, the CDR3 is TGTGCCAGCAGCACGAGGGACAGGGAAAAGTCTAACTATGGCTACACCTTC. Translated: CASSTRDREKSNYGYTF.